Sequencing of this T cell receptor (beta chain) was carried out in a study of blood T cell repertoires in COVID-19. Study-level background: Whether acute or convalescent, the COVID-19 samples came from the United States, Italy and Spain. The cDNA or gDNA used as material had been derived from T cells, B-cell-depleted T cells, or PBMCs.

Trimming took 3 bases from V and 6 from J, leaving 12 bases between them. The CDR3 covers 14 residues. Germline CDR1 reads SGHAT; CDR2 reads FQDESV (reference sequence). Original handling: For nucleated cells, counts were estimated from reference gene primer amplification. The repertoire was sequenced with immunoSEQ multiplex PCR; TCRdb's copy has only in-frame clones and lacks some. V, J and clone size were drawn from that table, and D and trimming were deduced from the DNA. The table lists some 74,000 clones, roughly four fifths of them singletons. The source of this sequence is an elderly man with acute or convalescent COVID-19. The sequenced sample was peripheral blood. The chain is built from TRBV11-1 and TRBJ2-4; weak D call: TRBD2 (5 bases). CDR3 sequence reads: CASSFTGGGNIQYF. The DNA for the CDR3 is TGTGCCAGCAGCTTCACGGGTGGAGGAAACATTCAGTACTTC.